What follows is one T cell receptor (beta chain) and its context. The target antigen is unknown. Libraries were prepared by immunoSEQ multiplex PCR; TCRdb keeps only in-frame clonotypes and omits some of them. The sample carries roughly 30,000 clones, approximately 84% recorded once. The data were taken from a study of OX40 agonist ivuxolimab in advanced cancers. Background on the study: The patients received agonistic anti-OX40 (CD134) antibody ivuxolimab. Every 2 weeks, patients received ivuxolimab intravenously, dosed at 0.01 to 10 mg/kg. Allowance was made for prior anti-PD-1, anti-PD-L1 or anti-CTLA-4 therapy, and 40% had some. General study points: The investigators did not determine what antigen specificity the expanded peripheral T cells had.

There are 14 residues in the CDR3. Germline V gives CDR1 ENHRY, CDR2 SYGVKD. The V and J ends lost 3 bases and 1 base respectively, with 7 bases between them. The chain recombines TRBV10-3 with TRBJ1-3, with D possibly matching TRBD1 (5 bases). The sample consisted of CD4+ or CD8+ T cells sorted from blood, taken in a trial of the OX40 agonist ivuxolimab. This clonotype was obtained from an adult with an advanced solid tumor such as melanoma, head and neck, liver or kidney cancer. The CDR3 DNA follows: TGTGCCATCAGTGAAGAGGGGTCTGGAAACACCATATATTTT. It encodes CAISEEGSGNTIYF.